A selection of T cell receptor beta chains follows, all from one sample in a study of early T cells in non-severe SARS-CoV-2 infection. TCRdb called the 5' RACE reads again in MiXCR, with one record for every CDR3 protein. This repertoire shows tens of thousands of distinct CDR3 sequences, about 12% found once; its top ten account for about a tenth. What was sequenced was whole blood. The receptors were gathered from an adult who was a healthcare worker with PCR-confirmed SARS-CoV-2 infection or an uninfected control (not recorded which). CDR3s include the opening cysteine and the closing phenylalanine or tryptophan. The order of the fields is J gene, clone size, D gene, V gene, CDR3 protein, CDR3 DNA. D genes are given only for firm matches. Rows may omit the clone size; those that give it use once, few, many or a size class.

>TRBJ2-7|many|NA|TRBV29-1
CSVVTYNEQYF
TGCAGCGTTGTCACGTACAACGAGCAGTACTTC
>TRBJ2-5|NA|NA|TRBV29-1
CSVEDRRVSETQYF
TGCAGCGTTGAAGATAGGAGGGTCTCAGAGACCCAGTACTTC
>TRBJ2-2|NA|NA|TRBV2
CASSSNGELFF
TGTGCCAGCAGTAGTAACGGGGAGCTGTTTTTT
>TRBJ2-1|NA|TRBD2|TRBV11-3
CASSFRGGYNEQFF
TGTGCCAGCAGCTTTCGCGGGGGCTACAATGAGCAGTTCTTC
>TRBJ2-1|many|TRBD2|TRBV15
CATASGGYSYNEQFF
TGTGCGACCGCTTCCGGGGGGTACTCCTACAATGAGCAGTTCTTC
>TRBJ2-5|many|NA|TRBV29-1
CSVEDGQRRETQYF
TGCAGCGTTGAAGATGGACAGAGGAGGGAGACCCAGTACTTC
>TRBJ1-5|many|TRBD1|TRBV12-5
CASGLGQGARNQPQHF
TGTGCTAGTGGTTTGGGACAGGGCGCTCGCAATCAGCCCCAGCATTTT
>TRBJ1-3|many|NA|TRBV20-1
CSAGSSGNTIYF
TGCAGTGCTGGGAGCTCTGGAAACACCATATATTTT
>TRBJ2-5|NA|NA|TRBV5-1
CASSSGRETQYF
TGCGCCAGCTCGAGCGGGCGGGAGACCCAGTACTTC
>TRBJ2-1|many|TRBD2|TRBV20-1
CSARDEASGRAGEQFF
TGCAGTGCTAGAGATGAGGCTAGCGGGAGGGCCGGTGAGCAGTTCTTC
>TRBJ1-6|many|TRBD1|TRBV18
CASSLTGDNSPLHF
TGTGCCAGCTCACTCACAGGGGATAATTCACCCCTCCACTTT
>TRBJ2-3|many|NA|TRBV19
CASSPRTSTDTQYF
TGTGCCAGTAGTCCGCGGACCAGCACAGATACGCAGTATTTT
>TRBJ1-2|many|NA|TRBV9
CASSVADYGYTF
TGTGCCAGCAGCGTGGCAGATTATGGCTACACCTTC
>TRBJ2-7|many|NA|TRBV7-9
CASSPMGDYEQYF
TGTGCCAGCAGCCCTATGGGGGACTACGAGCAGTACTTC
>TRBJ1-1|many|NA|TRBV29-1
CSVGFDGRREAFF
TGCAGCGTTGGATTCGACGGGCGCCGTGAAGCTTTCTTT
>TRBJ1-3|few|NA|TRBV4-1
CASSQERRVENTIYF
TGCGCCAGCAGCCAAGAGAGGAGGGTTGAGAACACCATATATTTT
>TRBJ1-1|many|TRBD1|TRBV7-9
CASSLVRTGNTEAFF
TGTGCCAGCAGCTTAGTAAGGACAGGGAACACTGAAGCTTTCTTT
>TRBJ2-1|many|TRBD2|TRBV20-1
CSARDLASGTSYNEQFF
TGCAGTGCTAGAGATTTAGCTAGCGGGACCTCCTACAATGAGCAGTTCTTC
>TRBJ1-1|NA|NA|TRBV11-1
CASSLKGGQAFF
TGTGCCAGCAGCTTAAAGGGGGGCCAAGCTTTCTTT
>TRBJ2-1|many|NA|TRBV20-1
CSARDTASPRRRASSYNEQFF
TGCAGTGCTAGAGATACAGCTTCCCCTAGGCGGAGGGCTAGCTCCTACAATGAGCAGTTCTTC
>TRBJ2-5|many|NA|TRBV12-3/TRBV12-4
CASSFIKQETQYF
TGTGCCAGCAGTTTTATAAAGCAAGAGACCCAGTACTTC
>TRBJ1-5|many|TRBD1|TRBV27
CASRDRDNQPQHF
TGTGCCAGTCGGGACAGGGACAATCAGCCCCAGCATTTT
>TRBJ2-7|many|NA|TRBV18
CASSPLDNSYEQYF
TGTGCCAGCTCACCATTGGATAACTCCTACGAGCAGTACTTC
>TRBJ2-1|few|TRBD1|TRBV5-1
CASSLIGTGTYNEQFF
TGCGCCAGCAGCTTAATCGGGACAGGGACCTACAATGAGCAGTTCTTC
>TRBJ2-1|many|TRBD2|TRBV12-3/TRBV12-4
CASSFSGVTYNEQFF
TGTGCCAGCAGTTTTAGCGGGGTTACCTACAATGAGCAGTTCTTC
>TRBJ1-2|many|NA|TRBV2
CASSGGTHSFYGYTF
TGTGCCAGCAGTGGCGGGACCCACAGCTTCTATGGCTACACCTTC
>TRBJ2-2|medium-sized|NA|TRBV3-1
CASSLPTNQAGELFF
TGTGCCAGCAGCCTCCCCACTAATCAGGCCGGGGAGCTGTTTTTT
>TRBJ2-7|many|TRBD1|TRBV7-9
CATKHLGGTGSNYEQYF
TGTGCCACTAAACACCTAGGGGGGACAGGGTCCAACTACGAGCAGTACTTC
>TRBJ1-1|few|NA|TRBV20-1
CSATYGGYTEAFF
TGCAGTGCTACTTACGGCGGGTACACTGAAGCTTTCTTT
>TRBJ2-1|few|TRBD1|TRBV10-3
CAISTGASSYNEQFF
TGTGCCATCAGCACAGGGGCCAGCTCCTACAATGAGCAGTTCTTC
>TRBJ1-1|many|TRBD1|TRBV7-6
CASSPRTGRGTEAFF
TGTGCCAGCAGCCCACGGACAGGGAGGGGGACTGAAGCTTTCTTT
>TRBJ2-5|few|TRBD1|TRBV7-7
CASSLSWTGGAQETQYF
TGTGCCAGCAGCTTAAGCTGGACAGGGGGGGCTCAAGAGACCCAGTACTTC
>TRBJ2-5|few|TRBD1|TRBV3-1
CASSQSDRGTQYF
TGTGCCAGCAGCCAGTCCGACAGGGGAACCCAGTACTTC
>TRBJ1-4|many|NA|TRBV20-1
CSASDPGSTNEKLFF
TGCAGTGCTAGTGATCCGGGGTCCACTAATGAAAAACTGTTTTTT
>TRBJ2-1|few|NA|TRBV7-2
CASSLGAAVSYNEQFF
TGTGCCAGCAGCTTAGGAGCGGCCGTTTCCTACAATGAGCAGTTCTTC
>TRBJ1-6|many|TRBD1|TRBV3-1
CASSQYRGSPLHF
TGTGCCAGCAGCCAGTACAGGGGTTCACCCCTCCACTTT
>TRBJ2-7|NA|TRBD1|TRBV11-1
CASSSDGTVYEQYF
TGTGCCAGCAGCTCAGATGGGACAGTCTACGAGCAGTACTTC
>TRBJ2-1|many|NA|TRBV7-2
CASSPAAFYNEQFF
TGTGCCAGCAGCCCGGCCGCGTTTTACAATGAGCAGTTCTTC
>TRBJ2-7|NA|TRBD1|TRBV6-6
CASSKGQGAGEQYF
TGTGCCAGCAGTAAGGGACAGGGGGCGGGGGAGCAGTACTTC
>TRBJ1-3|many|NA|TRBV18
CASSPHPPFSGNTIYF
TGTGCCAGCTCACCACACCCTCCCTTCTCTGGAAACACCATATATTTT
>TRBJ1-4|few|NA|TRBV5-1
CASSLIGVATNEKLFF
TGCGCCAGCAGCTTGATAGGTGTTGCAACTAATGAAAAACTGTTTTTT
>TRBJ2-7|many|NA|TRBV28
CASSTPAAGYEQYF
TGTGCCAGCAGTACCCCGGCGGCCGGCTACGAGCAGTACTTC
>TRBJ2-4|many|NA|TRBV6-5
CASSYVLTSAKNIQYF
TGTGCCAGCAGTTACGTTCTGACGTCGGCCAAAAACATTCAGTACTTC
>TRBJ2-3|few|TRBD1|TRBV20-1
CSALRDRGDTQYF
TGCAGTGCTCTCCGGGACAGAGGAGATACGCAGTATTTT
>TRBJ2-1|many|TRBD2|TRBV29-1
CSVDGLAGFNEQFF
TGCAGCGTTGATGGACTAGCGGGATTCAATGAGCAGTTCTTC
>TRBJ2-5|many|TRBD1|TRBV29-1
CSAGQGRGETQYF
TGCAGCGCGGGACAGGGGAGGGGAGAGACCCAGTACTTC
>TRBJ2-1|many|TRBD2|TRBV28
CASRPAGGVFNEQFF
TGTGCCAGCAGGCCCGCGGGAGGGGTTTTCAATGAGCAGTTCTTC
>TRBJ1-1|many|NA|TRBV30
CAWRLGNTEAFF
TGTGCCTGGAGGTTGGGAAACACTGAAGCTTTCTTT
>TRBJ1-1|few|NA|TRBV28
CASSVNTEAFF
TGTGCCTCCTCGGTGAACACTGAAGCTTTCTTT
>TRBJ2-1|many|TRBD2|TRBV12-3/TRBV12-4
CASSLTSGSLNEQFF
TGTGCCAGCAGTTTAACAAGCGGGAGTCTCAATGAGCAGTTCTTC
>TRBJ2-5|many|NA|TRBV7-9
CASSLRQAYQETQYF
TGTGCCAGCAGCTTACGGCAGGCGTACCAAGAGACCCAGTACTTC
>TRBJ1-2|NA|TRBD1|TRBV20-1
CSAKTGTGGAGYGYTF
TGCAGTGCTAAAACCGGGACAGGGGGCGCTGGGTATGGCTACACCTTC
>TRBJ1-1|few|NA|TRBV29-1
CSVRTAGTEAFF
TGCAGCGTCAGGACAGCGGGCACTGAAGCTTTCTTT